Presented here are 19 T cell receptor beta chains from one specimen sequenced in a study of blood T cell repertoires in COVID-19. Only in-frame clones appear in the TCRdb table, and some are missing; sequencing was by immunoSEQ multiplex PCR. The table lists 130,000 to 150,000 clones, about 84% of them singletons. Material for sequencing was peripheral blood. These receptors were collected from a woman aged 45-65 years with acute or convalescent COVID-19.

CDR3 loop: CATRDSSNTEAFF. CDR3 bases: TGTGCCACTCGGGACAGCTCCAACACTGAAGCTTTCTTT. The chain has TRBV25-1 and TRBJ1-1; 7 positions agree with TRBD1. The CDR3 extends over 13 amino acids. The V segment lost 10 bases and the J segment 2 bases; nucleotides outside the gene matches: 7. Germline V gene sequence: CDR1 MGHDK, CDR2 SYGVNS.

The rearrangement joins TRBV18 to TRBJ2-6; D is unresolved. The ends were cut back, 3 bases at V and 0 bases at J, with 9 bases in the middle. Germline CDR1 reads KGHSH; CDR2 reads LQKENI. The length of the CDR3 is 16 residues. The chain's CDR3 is CASSPYQSSGANVLTF. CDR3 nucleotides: TGTGCCAGCTCACCCTACCAATCCTCTGGGGCCAACGTCCTGACTTTC.

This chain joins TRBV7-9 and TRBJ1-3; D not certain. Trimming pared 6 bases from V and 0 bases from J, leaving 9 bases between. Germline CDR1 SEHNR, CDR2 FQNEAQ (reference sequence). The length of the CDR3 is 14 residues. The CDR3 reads CASRGVGSGNTIYF. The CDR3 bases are TGTGCCAGCAGGGGCGTGGGCTCTGGAAACACCATATATTTT.

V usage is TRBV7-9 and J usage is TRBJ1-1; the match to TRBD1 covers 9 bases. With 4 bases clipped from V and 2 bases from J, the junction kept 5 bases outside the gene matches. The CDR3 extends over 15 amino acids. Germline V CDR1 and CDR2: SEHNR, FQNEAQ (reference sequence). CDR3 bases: TGTGCCAGCAGCTCTTCGGGACAGGGAAACACTGAAGCTTTCTTT. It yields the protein CASSSSGQGNTEAFF.

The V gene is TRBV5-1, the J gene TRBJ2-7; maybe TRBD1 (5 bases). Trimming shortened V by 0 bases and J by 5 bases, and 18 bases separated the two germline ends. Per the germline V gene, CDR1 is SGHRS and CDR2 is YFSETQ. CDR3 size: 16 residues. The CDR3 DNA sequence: TGCGCCAGCAGCTTGGCCATTAGGGGAAAAGGGAACGAGCAGTACTTC. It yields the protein CASSLAIRGKGNEQYF.

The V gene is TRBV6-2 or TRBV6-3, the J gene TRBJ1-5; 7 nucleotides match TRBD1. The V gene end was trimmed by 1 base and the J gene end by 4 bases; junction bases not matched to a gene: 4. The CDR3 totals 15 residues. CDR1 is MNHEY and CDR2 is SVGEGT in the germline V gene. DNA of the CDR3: TGTGCCAGCAGTTACTACACAGGGGTAAATCAGCCCCAGCATTTT. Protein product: CASSYYTGVNQPQHF.

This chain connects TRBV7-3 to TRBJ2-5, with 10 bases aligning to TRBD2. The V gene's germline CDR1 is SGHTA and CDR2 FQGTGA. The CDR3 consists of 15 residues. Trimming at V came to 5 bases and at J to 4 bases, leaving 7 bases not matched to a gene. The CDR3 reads CASSGSGGAVETQYF. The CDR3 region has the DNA TGTGCCAGCAGCGGGAGCGGGGGGGCCGTAGAGACCCAGTACTTC.

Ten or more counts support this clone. This CDR3 reads CSVEPGEGYYGYTF. CDR3 in DNA: TGCAGCGTTGAGCCTGGTGAGGGATACTATGGCTACACCTTC. This chain joins TRBV29-1 and TRBJ1-2; D is ambiguous. This CDR3 has 14 residues. Germline-derived CDR1 and CDR2 are SQVTM and ANQGSEA. Trimming took off 3 bases at V and 3 bases at J, with 14 bases between the two ends.

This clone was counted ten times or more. CDR3 DNA: TGTGCCAGCAGCCCACCTAGCGGGGGGGCCTCAGAGACCCAGTACTTC. It is translated as CASSPPSGGASETQYF. The chain recombines TRBV7-9 with TRBJ2-5; TRBD2 agrees at 12 bases. The germline V gene encodes CDR1 SEHNR and CDR2 FQNEAQ (reference sequence). Trimming removed 5 bases from V and 4 bases from J; junction bases left unmatched: 8. This CDR3 is 16 amino acids long.

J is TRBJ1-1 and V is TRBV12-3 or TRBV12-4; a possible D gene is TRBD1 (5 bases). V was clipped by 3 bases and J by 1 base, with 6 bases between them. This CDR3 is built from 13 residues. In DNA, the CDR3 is TGTGCCAGCAGTTTTCAGGGGAACACTGAAGCTTTCTTT. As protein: CASSFQGNTEAFF.

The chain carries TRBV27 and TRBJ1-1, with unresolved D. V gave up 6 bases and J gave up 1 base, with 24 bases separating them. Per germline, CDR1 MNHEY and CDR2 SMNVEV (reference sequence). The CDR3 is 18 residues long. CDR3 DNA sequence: TGTGCCAGCAGCCCTTCTTTGGCCACATGGGCCCAGAACACTGAAGCTTTCTTT. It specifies CASSPSLATWAQNTEAFF.

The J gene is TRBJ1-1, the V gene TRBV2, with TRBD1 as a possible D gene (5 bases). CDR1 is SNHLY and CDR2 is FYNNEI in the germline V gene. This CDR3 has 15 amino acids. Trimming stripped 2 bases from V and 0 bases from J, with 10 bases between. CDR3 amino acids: CASSEQGSLNTEAFF. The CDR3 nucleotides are TGTGCCAGCAGTGAACAGGGCTCCCTGAACACTGAAGCTTTCTTT. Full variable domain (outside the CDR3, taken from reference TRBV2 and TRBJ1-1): EPEVTQTPSHQVTQMGQEVILRCVPISNHLYFYWYRQILGQKVEFLVSFYNNEISEKSEIFDDQFSVERPDGSNFTLKIRSTKLEDSAMYFCASSEQGSLNTEAFFGQGTRLTVV.

CDR3 sequence (DNA): TGTGCCAGTAGTATAGGCGCTAGCCGGGACACAGATACGCAGTATTTT. Translated, it gives CASSIGASRDTDTQYF. The chain employs TRBV19 and TRBJ2-3, with D maybe TRBD2 (5 bases). Germline CDR1 is LNHDA and CDR2 is SQIVND (reference sequence). Trimming took 1 base from V and 2 from J, leaving 13 bases between them. The CDR3 runs 16 residues. The variable domain in full, completed from reference TRBV19 and TRBJ2-3, reads DGGITQSPKYLFRKEGQNVTLSCEQNLNHDAMYWYRQDPGQGLRLIYYSQIVNDFQKGDIAEGYSVSREKKESFPLTVTSAQKNPTAFYLCASSIGASRDTDTQYFGPGTRLTVL.

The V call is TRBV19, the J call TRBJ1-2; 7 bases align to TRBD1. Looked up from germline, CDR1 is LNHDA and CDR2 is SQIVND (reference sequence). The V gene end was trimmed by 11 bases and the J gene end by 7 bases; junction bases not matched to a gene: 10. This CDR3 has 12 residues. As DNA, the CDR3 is TGTGCCGGTCGACAGGGCCGAGCTGGCTACACCTTC. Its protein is CAGRQGRAGYTF.

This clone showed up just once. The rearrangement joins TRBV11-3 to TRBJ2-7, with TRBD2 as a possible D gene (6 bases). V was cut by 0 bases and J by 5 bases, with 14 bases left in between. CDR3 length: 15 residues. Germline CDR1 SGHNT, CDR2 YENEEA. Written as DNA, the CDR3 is TGTGCCAGCAGCTTAGATTTGGAGGGAGAAAACGAGCAGTACTTC. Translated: CASSLDLEGENEQYF.

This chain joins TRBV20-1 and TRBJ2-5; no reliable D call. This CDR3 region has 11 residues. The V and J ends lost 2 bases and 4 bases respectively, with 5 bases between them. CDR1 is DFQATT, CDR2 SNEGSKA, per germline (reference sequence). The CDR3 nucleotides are TGCAGTGCTAGACTGCGAGAGACCCAGTACTTC. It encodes CSARLRETQYF.

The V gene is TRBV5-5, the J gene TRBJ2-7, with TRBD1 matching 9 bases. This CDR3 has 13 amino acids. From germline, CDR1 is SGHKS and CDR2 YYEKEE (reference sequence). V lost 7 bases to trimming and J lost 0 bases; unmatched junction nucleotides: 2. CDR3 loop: CASGQGSSYEQYF. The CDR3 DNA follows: TGTGCCAGCGGACAGGGGTCCTCCTACGAGCAGTACTTC.

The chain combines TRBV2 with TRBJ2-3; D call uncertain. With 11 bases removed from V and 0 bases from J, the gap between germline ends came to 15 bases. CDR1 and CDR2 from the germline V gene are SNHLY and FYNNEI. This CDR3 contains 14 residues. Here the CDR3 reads CAGLPSTSTDTQYF. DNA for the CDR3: TGTGCCGGTCTACCTTCCACTAGCACAGATACGCAGTATTTT.

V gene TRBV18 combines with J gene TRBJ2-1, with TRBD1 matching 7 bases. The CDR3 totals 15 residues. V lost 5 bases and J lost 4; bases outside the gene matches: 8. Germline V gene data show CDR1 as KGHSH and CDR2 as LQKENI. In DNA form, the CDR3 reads TGTGCCAGCTCAACCGGGACAGCCCAATACAATGAGCAGTTCTTC. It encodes CASSTGTAQYNEQFF.